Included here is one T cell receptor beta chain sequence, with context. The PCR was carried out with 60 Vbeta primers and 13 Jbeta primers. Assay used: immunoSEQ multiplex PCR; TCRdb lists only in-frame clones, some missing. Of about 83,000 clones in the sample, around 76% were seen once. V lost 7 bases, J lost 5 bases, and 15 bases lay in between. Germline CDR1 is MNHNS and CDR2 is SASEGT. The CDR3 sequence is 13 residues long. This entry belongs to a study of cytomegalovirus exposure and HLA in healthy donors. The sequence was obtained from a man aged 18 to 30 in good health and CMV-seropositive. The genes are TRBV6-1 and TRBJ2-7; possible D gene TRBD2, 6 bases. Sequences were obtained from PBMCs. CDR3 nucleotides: TGTGCCAGCACCCGGGATTGGGGGGACGAGCAGTACTTC. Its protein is CASTRDWGDEQYF.